One sample yielded the 20 T cell receptor beta chains listed below, sequenced in a study of human T cells and chemical hapten exposure. TCRdb reprocessed the RACE reads with MiXCR, giving one entry per CDR3 protein. The sample lists about 260,000 distinct CDR3 sequences, more than 6.5% occurring once. The time point was: pre-sensitization, week 0. Treatment denoted: therapeutic diphenylcyclopropenone sensitization with weekly scalp DPC. Source: whole blood, taken in connection with sensitization to the hapten diphenylcyclopropenone (DPC). These receptors were obtained from a woman in her forties with alopecia areata. Some clones in this sample may be carry-over from other donors' samples.

This clonotype was counted between two and nine times. CDR3 nucleotide sequence: TGTGCCACCAGTGACCGACTAGCGGGCCAAGAGACCCAGTACTTC. It yields the protein CATSDRLAGQETQYF. V is TRBV24-1 and J is TRBJ2-5; 10 bases align to TRBD2. The CDR3 contains 15 residues. Germline values: CDR1 KGHDR, CDR2 SFDVKD. V lost 4 bases, J lost 1 base, and 2 bases stayed unmatched.

This clonotype was observed a few times. This sequence joins TRBV28 and TRBJ1-5; 9 bases are shared with TRBD1. The CDR3 is 16 residues long. Trimming removed 4 bases from V and 5 bases from J; junction bases left unmatched: 9. Germline V CDR1 and CDR2: MDHEN, SYDVKM. This CDR3 reads CASSSYDRGSHQPQHF. The CDR3 nucleotides read TGTGCCAGCAGTTCCTACGACAGGGGGAGTCATCAGCCCCAGCATTTT.

This clonotype showed up just a few times. V usage is TRBV29-1 and J usage is TRBJ2-1, with D tentatively TRBD1 or TRBD2 (5 bases each). Trimming took 6 bases from V and 6 from J, leaving 18 bases between them. This CDR3 is 14 amino acids long. Germline lookup yields CDR1 SQVTM and CDR2 ANQGSEA. CDR3 bases: TGCAGCGTCGAGGGGCGGGTGGCCCCCAATGAGCAGTTCTTC. As protein: CSVEGRVAPNEQFF.

This clonotype was recorded a few times. V usage is TRBV20-1 and J usage is TRBJ2-1, with 12 bases fitting TRBD2. V shed 5 bases, J shed 7 bases, and the junction held 6 bases outside the gene matches. CDR1 is DFQATT, CDR2 SNEGSKA, per germline (reference sequence). The CDR3 runs 14 residues. The CDR3 region has the DNA TGCAGTGCTTCTACTAGCGGGAGGATGAATGAGCAGTTCTTC. This sequence encodes CSASTSGRMNEQFF.

This clonotype was detected a few times. The chain recombines TRBV29-1 with TRBJ1-1; D perhaps matches TRBD1 (5 bases). Germline V lookup: CDR1 SQVTM, CDR2 ANQGSEA. Trimming removed 7 bases at V and 3 bases at J, with 6 bases between. The CDR3 is made up of 10 amino acids. The DNA of the CDR3 is TGCAGCGGAGGGGACACTGAAGCTTTCTTT. This sequence encodes CSGGDTEAFF.

This sequence joins TRBV4-3 and TRBJ2-5; 9 nucleotides line up with TRBD2. V lost 0 bases to trimming and J lost 7 bases; unmatched junction nucleotides: 6. Germline values: CDR1 LGHNA, CDR2 YSLEER. The CDR3 loop spans 15 amino acids. CDR3 region: CASSQDQGREGTQYF. The CDR3 DNA follows: TGCGCCAGCAGCCAAGATCAGGGGCGGGAGGGGACCCAGTACTTC.

V and J are TRBV29-1 and TRBJ2-7, with TRBD1 matching 9 bases. Unmatched junction bases numbered 3, after V lost 7 bases and J lost 2 bases. This CDR3 is 12 amino acids long. Germline CDR1 reads SQVTM; CDR2 reads ANQGSEA. CDR3 in DNA: TGCAGCGCGGGACAGGGCACCTACGAGCAGTACTTC. Protein product: CSAGQGTYEQYF.

The chain combines TRBV7-2 with TRBJ1-4, with 7 nucleotides matching TRBD1. The CDR3 spans 13 residues. V lost 5 bases and J lost 9; bases outside the gene matches: 6. CDR1 and CDR2 from the germline V gene are SGHTA and FQGNSA. This chain's CDR3 is CASSLNRGQKLFF. In nucleotides, the CDR3 is TGTGCCAGCAGCCTGAACAGGGGTCAAAAACTGTTTTTT.

This clonotype was detected only a few times. J is TRBJ2-2 and V is TRBV27, with D hard to call. The CDR3 is made up of 14 amino acids. The V end lost 3 bases, the J end lost 7 bases, and 12 bases lay between the germline ends. Germline V lookup: CDR1 MNHEY, CDR2 SMNVEV (reference sequence). CDR3 DNA sequence: TGTGCCAGCAGTTTTTTCTACCGCGACGGGGAGCTGTTTTTT. It encodes CASSFFYRDGELFF.

Only a few counts were recorded for this clonotype. The chain recombines TRBV7-9 with TRBJ2-4, with 10 bases that match TRBD2. V lost 0 bases and J lost 0; bases outside the gene matches: 5. There are 18 residues in the CDR3. The germline V gene has CDR1 SEHNR and CDR2 FQNEAQ (reference sequence). The DNA for the CDR3 is TGTGCCAGCAGCTTAGCGTTGGGACTAGCGTTAGCCAAAAACATTCAGTACTTC. Translating it yields CASSLALGLALAKNIQYF.

This clonotype has only a few counts. J is TRBJ2-3 and V is TRBV11-2, with 7 bases fitting TRBD2. With V trimmed by 5 bases and J by 4 bases, 9 bases remained unmatched. This CDR3 is built from 15 residues. Looked up from germline, CDR1 is SGHAT and CDR2 is FQNNGV. In nucleotides, the CDR3 is TGTGCCAGCAGCCCCGGGACTACGGGGCCAGATACGCAGTATTTT. Protein product: CASSPGTTGPDTQYF.

This clonotype was counted only a few times. V gene TRBV28 combines with J gene TRBJ2-1; TRBD1 matches 7 bases. Germline V gives CDR1 MDHEN, CDR2 SYDVKM. V was clipped by 5 bases and J by 0 bases; unmatched bases: 7. The CDR3 has 16 residues. As DNA, the CDR3 is TGTGCCAGCAGTCTATTGGACAGGATCTCCTACAATGAGCAGTTCTTC. As protein: CASSLLDRISYNEQFF.

DNA for the CDR3: TGTGCCAGCAGCCCCATGACAGGCGCCGCCAATCAGCCCCAGCATTTT. This translates into CASSPMTGAANQPQHF. V is TRBV6-2 or TRBV6-3 and J is TRBJ1-5; D might be TRBD1 (6 bases). The V gene lost 6 bases and the J gene lost 3 bases, with 18 bases spanning the gap. The CDR3 runs 16 residues. In germline, CDR1 is MNHEY, CDR2 SVGEGT.

The V gene is TRBV12-3 or TRBV12-4, the J gene TRBJ1-1; D is perhaps TRBD1 (5 bases). CDR3 length: 14 amino acids. Deletions cut 5 bases from V and 6 bases from J, with 16 bases between. The CDR3 protein is CASSPWDRTAEAFF. DNA of the CDR3: TGTGCCAGCAGTCCCTGGGACCGGACGGCTGAAGCTTTCTTT.

The J gene is TRBJ2-1, the V gene TRBV6-2 or TRBV6-3, with TRBD2 identical over 7 bases. The germline gives CDR1 MNHEY, CDR2 SVGEGT. J gave up 8 bases and V 7 bases, and 17 bases lay outside the gene matches. The CDR3 contains 16 residues. The CDR3, as DNA: TGTGCCAGCACTGGCCGTCTAGCGGTCCTTTTGGATGAGCAGTTCTTC. Translated, it gives CASTGRLAVLLDEQFF.

This clonotype was seen ten or more times. The J gene is TRBJ1-6, the V gene TRBV6-2 or TRBV6-3; D is perhaps TRBD1 (6 bases). This CDR3 is 14 amino acids long. The ends were cut back, 2 bases at V and 6 bases at J, with 8 bases in the middle. Germline loops: CDR1 MNHEY, CDR2 SVGEGT. As DNA, the CDR3 is TGTGCCAGCAGTTACGGGGGGCGTAATTCACCCCTCCACTTT. Its translation: CASSYGGRNSPLHF.

This clonotype was recorded a few times. The J gene is TRBJ2-7, the V gene TRBV20-1; D might be TRBD1 or TRBD2, each matching 5 bases. V lost 3 bases and J lost 7, with 10 bases in between. The V gene's germline CDR1 is DFQATT and CDR2 SNEGSKA (reference sequence). CDR3 length equals 11 residues. The CDR3 reads CSASTGREQYF. CDR3 DNA: TGCAGTGCTAGCACGGGGCGGGAGCAGTACTTC.

This clonotype is judged medium-sized. The rearrangement joins TRBV6-4 to TRBJ2-1; 10 bases match TRBD2. The CDR3 loop spans 16 amino acids. With 4 bases clipped from V and 6 bases from J, the junction kept 9 bases outside the gene matches. The germline gives CDR1 MRHNA, CDR2 SNTAGT. DNA of the CDR3: TGTGCCAGCAGTGCTACTAGCGGGAACCCATCCAATGAGCAGTTCTTC. Translating gives CASSATSGNPSNEQFF.

Only a few counts were recorded for this clonotype. This chain links TRBV20-1 with TRBJ2-1, with 8 bases that match TRBD1. CDR1 and CDR2 (germline): DFQATT, SNEGSKA (reference sequence). The CDR3 is 17 amino acids. After removal of 0 bases from V and 8 bases from J, the junction contained 15 bases not matched to a gene. Here the CDR3 reads CSARDRRRGQGNHEQFF. For the CDR3, the DNA is TGCAGTGCTAGAGATAGGAGAAGAGGACAGGGTAATCATGAGCAGTTCTTC.

In this sample, this clonotype turned up a few times. The chain has TRBV14 and TRBJ1-1; TRBD1 might be the D (5 bases). Germline CDR1 and CDR2: SGHDN and FVKESK. This CDR3 is 15 amino acids long. The ends were cut back, 4 bases at V and 1 base at J, with 13 bases in the middle. The CDR3 reads CASSPRGEWNTEAFF. In DNA, the CDR3 is TGTGCCAGCAGCCCGCGGGGGGAGTGGAACACTGAAGCTTTCTTT. The variable domain in full, with the rest retrieved from reference TRBV14 and TRBJ1-1, is EAGVTQFPSHSVIEKGQTVTLRCDPISGHDNLYWYRRVMGKEIKFLLHFVKESKQDESGMPNNRFLAERTGGTYSTLKVQPAELEDSGVYFCASSPRGEWNTEAFFGQGTRLTVV.